A selection of T cell receptor beta chains follows, all from one sample in a study of Graves' ophthalmopathy and Graves' hyperthyroidism. From the multiplex PCR reads, TCRdb called clonotypes with MiXCR, one entry per CDR3 protein. The sample consists of about 400,000 distinct CDR3 sequences, about a sixth of them appearing once. Source material: peripheral blood. Receptor source: a young woman with Graves' ophthalmopathy. Both conserved end residues are part of each CDR3. The D gene is left open where the match is weak. Not all rows give a size; the values are once, few, many and, for expanded clones, a class.

-	TRBJ1-1	TRBV5-1	few	CASSLGGYVNTEAFF	TGCGCCAGCTCCCTTGGGGGCTACGTGAACACTGAAGCTTTCTTT
-	TRBJ2-5	TRBV30	many	CAWSARTEQETQYF	TGTGCCTGGAGTGCCCGGACAGAACAAGAGACCCAGTACTTC
-	TRBJ1-3	TRBV7-2	-	CASSFQGTGNTIYF	TGTGCCAGCAGCTTTCAGGGAACTGGAAACACCATATATTTT
-	TRBJ1-1	TRBV30	-	CAWSRGPMNTEAFF	TGTGCCTGGAGTCGTGGGCCTATGAACACTGAAGCTTTCTTT
-	TRBJ2-5	TRBV6-5	many	CASSSGLKETQYF	TGTGCCAGCAGTTCCGGGTTAAAAGAGACCCAGTACTTC
-	TRBJ1-5	TRBV11-2	-	CASSLESVSNQPQHF	TGTGCCAGCAGCTTAGAGTCAGTGAGCAATCAGCCCCAGCATTTT
-	TRBJ2-7	TRBV6-2/TRBV6-3	many	CASSPKGRGGYEQYF	TGTGCCAGCAGCCCCAAGGGACGGGGTGGCTACGAGCAGTACTTC
-	TRBJ1-5	TRBV27	many	CASSLFGGKDNQPQHF	TGTGCCAGCAGTTTATTTGGGGGGAAGGACAATCAGCCCCAGCATTTT
-	TRBJ2-5	TRBV28	few	CASRTTPGETQYF	TGTGCCAGCAGGACGACACCCGGAGAGACCCAGTACTTC
TRBD1	TRBJ1-5	TRBV28	many	CASKPGGNSNQPQHF	TGTGCCAGCAAACCAGGGGGTAATAGCAATCAGCCCCAGCATTTT
TRBD2	TRBJ2-7	TRBV28	-	CASRGVGGSYEQYF	TGTGCCAGCAGGGGGGTTGGCGGGAGCTACGAGCAGTACTTC
-	TRBJ2-7	TRBV7-6	many	CASSSTGWGAEDEQYF	TGTGCCAGCAGCTCTACGGGATGGGGGGCGGAGGACGAGCAGTACTTC
-	TRBJ2-7	TRBV7-3	-	CASSLKGGAGVDWASATYEQYF	TGTGCCAGCAGCTTAAAAGGGGGTGCTGGGGTCGACTGGGCTAGCGCGACCTACGAGCAGTACTTC
TRBD2	TRBJ2-7	TRBV10-2	many	CASRGLAGEYRYEQYF	TGCGCCAGCAGGGGACTAGCGGGAGAGTATAGGTACGAGCAGTACTTC
-	TRBJ1-1	TRBV7-8	many	CASSLEREGIDRGTEAFF	TGTGCCAGCAGCTTAGAACGTGAGGGGATCGATCGGGGCACTGAAGCTTTCTTT
TRBD2	TRBJ2-7	TRBV6-1	many	CASSELAGVREQYF	TGTGCCAGCAGTGAACTAGCGGGAGTTCGCGAGCAGTACTTC